The 8 T cell receptor beta chains presented below share a single source sample, sequenced in a study of radiotherapy plus CTLA-4 blockade in lung cancer. Sequenced by immunoSEQ multiplex PCR; TCRdb stores in-frame clones only, minus some. The table includes approximately 70,000 clones, more than 70% detected once. Sequencing used peripheral blood, obtained from a patient treated with radiotherapy plus ipilimumab. These receptors came from a human donor with non-small cell lung cancer whose response to radiotherapy plus ipilimumab could not be evaluated. Some clones in this sample may be carry-over from other donors' samples.

The chain employs TRBV7-2 and TRBJ2-7, with D possibly TRBD2 on 5 matching bases. Trimming shortened V by 2 bases and J by 0 bases, and 14 bases separated the two germline ends. CDR3 length: 16 residues. Germline values: CDR1 SGHTA, CDR2 FQGNSA. The CDR3 reads CASSLTSSASSYEQYF. The CDR3 DNA reads as TGTGCCAGCAGCTTAACCAGTAGCGCCAGCTCCTACGAGCAGTACTTC.

Notes on this clone: The junction departs from the called germline gene at one end, perhaps through a read error. The J gene is TRBJ2-5, the V gene TRBV7-7, with 13 bases that match TRBD2. This CDR3 region has 15 residues. Germline-derived CDR1 and CDR2 are SSHAT and FNYEAQ (reference sequence). This CDR3 is CASSARLAGGETQYF. CDR3 DNA: TGTGCTAGCAGCGCAAGACTAGCGGGGGGAGAGACCCAGTACTTC. The full variable domain, completed using reference TRBV7-7 and TRBJ2-5, is GAGVSQSPRYKVTKRGQDVTLRCDPISSHATLYWYQQALGQGPEFLTYFNYEAQPDKSGLPSDRFSAERPEGSISTLTIQRTEQRDSAMYRCASSARLAGGETQYFGPGTRLLVL.

The V gene is TRBV6-1, the J gene TRBJ2-3; 7 bases agree with TRBD1. J lost 3 bases, V lost 5 bases, and 5 bases had no gene match. Germline V gene sequence: CDR1 MNHNS, CDR2 SASEGT. The CDR3 sequence is 14 residues long. The CDR3 loop reads CASSRRQGTDTQYF. The CDR3 DNA reads as TGTGCCAGCAGTAGGAGACAGGGAACAGATACGCAGTATTTT.

The rearrangement joins TRBV5-6 to TRBJ1-3; D may be TRBD1 (5 bases). Trimming took off 1 base at V and 2 bases at J, with 7 bases between the two ends. The V gene's germline CDR1 is SGHDT and CDR2 YYEEEE. The CDR3 is made up of 14 amino acids. In DNA, the CDR3 is TGTGCCAGCAGCTTGCGGGGGACTGGAAACACCATATATTTT. This encodes CASSLRGTGNTIYF.

The chain recombines TRBV28 with TRBJ2-1; D is uncertain. Germline CDR1 and CDR2: MDHEN and SYDVKM. The CDR3 covers 10 residues. Between the trimmed V and J ends, which lost 8 bases and 8 bases, there was a span of 7 bases. The DNA of the CDR3 is TGTGCCAGCGGTCGGGATGAGCAGTTCTTC. Amino acids: CASGRDEQFF.

This clone turned up a few times. J is TRBJ1-6 and V is TRBV5-1; D gene uncertain. V dropped 2 bases and J dropped 0 bases, with 9 bases sitting between them. Germline CDR1 SGHRS, CDR2 YFSETQ. The CDR3 is 16 residues long. The CDR3 nucleotides read TGCGCCAGCAGCTTCGAAACTAGCTCCTATAATTCACCCCTCCACTTT. Translated, it gives CASSFETSSYNSPLHF.

The chain joins TRBV5-1 to TRBJ2-1, with 9 bases fitting TRBD2. CDR1 and CDR2 from the germline V gene are SGHRS and YFSETQ. V was pared by 4 bases and J by 0 bases, with 5 bases of the junction left unmatched. CDR3 length: 16 amino acids. The CDR3 DNA follows: TGCGCCAGCAGCGAGACTAGCGGTAGCTCCTACAATGAGCAGTTCTTC. This translates into CASSETSGSSYNEQFF.

The chain is built from TRBV6-1 and TRBJ1-4, with D possibly matching TRBD1 (5 bases). Germline CDR1 MNHNS, CDR2 SASEGT. The CDR3 runs 15 residues. V lost 5 bases and J lost 4, with 14 bases in between. The CDR3 loop reads CASSSREVVNEKLFF. The CDR3 bases are TGTGCCAGCAGTTCCAGGGAGGTGGTTAATGAAAAACTGTTTTTT.